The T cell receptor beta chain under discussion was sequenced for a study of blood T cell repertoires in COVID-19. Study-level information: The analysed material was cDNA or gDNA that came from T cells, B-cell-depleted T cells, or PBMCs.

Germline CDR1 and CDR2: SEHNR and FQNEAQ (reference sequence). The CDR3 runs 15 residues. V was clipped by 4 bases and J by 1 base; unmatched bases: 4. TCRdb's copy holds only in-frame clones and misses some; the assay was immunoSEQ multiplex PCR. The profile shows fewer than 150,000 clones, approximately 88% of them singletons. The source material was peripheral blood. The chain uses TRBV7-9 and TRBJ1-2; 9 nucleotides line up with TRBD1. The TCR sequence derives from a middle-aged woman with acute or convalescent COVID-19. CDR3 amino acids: CASSYGTGNNYGYTF. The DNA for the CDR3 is TGTGCCAGCAGCTACGGGACAGGGAATAACTATGGCTACACCTTC. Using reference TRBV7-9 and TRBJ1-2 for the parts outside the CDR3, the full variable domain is DTGVSQNPRHKITKRGQNVTFRCDPISEHNRLYWYRQTLGQGPEFLTYFQNEAQLEKSRLLSDRFSAERPKGSFSTLEIQRTEQGDSAMYLCASSYGTGNNYGYTFGSGTRLTVV.